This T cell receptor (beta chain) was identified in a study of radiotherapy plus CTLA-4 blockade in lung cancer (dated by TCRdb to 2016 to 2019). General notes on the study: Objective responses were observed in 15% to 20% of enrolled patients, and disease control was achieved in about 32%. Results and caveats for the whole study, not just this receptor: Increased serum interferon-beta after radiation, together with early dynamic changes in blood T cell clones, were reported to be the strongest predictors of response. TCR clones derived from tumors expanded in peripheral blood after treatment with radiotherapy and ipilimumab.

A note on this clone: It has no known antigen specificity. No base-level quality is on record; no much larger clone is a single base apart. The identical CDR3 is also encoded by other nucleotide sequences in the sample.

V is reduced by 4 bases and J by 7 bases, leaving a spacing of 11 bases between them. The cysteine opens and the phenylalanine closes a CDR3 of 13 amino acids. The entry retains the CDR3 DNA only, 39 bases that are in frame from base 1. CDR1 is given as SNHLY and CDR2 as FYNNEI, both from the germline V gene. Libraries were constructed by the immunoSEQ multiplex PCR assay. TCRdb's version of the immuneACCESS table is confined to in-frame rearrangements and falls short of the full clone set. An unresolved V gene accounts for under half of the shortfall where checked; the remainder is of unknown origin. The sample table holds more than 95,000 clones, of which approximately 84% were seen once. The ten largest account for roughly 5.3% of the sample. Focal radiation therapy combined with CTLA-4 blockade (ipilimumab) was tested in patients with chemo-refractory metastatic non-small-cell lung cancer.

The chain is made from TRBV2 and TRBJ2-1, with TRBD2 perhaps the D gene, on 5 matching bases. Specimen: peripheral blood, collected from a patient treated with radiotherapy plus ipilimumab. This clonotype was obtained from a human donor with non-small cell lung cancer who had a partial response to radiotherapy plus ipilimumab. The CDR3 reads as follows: CASSGTSGNEQFF. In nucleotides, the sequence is TGTGCCAGCAGTGGAACCTCGGGGAATGAGCAGTTCTTC.